Here is one T cell receptor (beta chain) with its context. The antigen it recognizes is unknown. The record has no base qualities; no much larger clone is one base away. This record belongs to a study of cytomegalovirus exposure and HLA in healthy donors (dated 2017 in TCRdb). Turning to the overall study: An earlier analysis of roughly 630 of the donors reported 250 to 350 Gb of sequence data and 100 million to 140 million unique TCR beta sequences from 150 million to 200 million T cells. Roughly 300 gigabases of sequencing data and tens of millions of unique TCR sequences were included in an early release covering over 600 HLA-typed donors. Of the 398 genotyped donors, 81% fell in the genetic ancestry cluster associated with self-reported Caucasian donors. The aim of the study was to test whether cataloging public T cell receptors could identify signatures of past pathogen exposure. The study profiled the T cell repertoires of 500 to 800 subjects by immunosequencing and related them to cytomegalovirus serostatus. Besides the first cohort of more than 650 subjects, a separate validation cohort made up of 95 to 150 different subjects was used. To predict cytomegalovirus infection status, the study combined high-throughput TCR immunosequencing, statistical association of individual TCRs with disease status, and machine learning. To study patterns of TCR occurrence, a later analysis re-analyzed previously published TCR beta repertoires from several hundred donors and added high-resolution HLA genotyping. The later analysis used no new phenotypic data to find candidate immune exposures, relying instead on TCR beta sequences and their occurrence across donors. An earlier analysis of 500 to 750 of the donors applied high-throughput TCR beta sequencing to assess whether each TCR beta V gene segment acted as functional or pseudogenic. Alongside the repertoire data, information on donor age, sex, ethnicity and CMV serostatus was compiled. Genome-wide SNP genotypes for about 60% of the roughly 700 donors were used in a later genetic analysis, which treated that subset as a discovery cohort. Every repertoire in the discovery cohort had been generated on one and the same sequencing platform. HLA typing included class I and class II loci at four-digit resolution. The number of typed donors differed by locus: roughly 629-640 for A, B, C, DRB1 and DQB1; 500 to 550 for DQA1; approximately 610 for DPA1; and roughly 450 for DPB1. About five DR-DQ haplotypes were treated as single units for association and clustering because of strong linkage in the cohort. Among around 400 genotyped donors of the cohort, an average of 235,054 unique TCR beta nucleotide sequences were sequenced per donor, roughly 20% of them non-productive.

Inclusive of the bounding cysteine and phenylalanine, the CDR3 is 14 residues long. The sequence is cut down to CDR3 DNA, 42 bases in frame from base 1. The V end gives up 6 bases and the J end 1 base, leaving 2 bases in the junction not matched to a gene. The germline V gene (reference sequence) provides CDR1 SGHAT and CDR2 FQDESV. Libraries came from the immunoSEQ multiplex PCR assay. For the multiplex PCR, a mixture combining 60 forward primers for TCR Vbeta segments and 13 reverse primers for TCR Jbeta segments was used. Amplification of the CDR3 region of rearranged TCR beta genes was performed with a multiplex PCR assay on genomic DNA. The amplified TCR beta libraries were sequenced on the Illumina HiSeq System as 87-base-pair reads. Concerning the study's data processing: Across the 670 or so repertoires, a later analysis counted roughly 84 million unique TCR beta chains, roughly 11 million of which were shared by at least two donors. To remove PCR and sequencing errors, raw reads were error-corrected and collapsed into unique sequences using a nearest-neighbor algorithm that merged closely related sequences. Alignment of CDR3 sequences to IMGT reference sequences was used to assign V, D and J gene segments. For a sequence to be retained, a match of at least six nucleotides to both a V gene segment and a J gene segment was required. Rearrangements were called productive when the CDR3 lacked stop codons and stayed in frame with V and J; all others were non-productive. CDR3 was defined by IMGT convention, running from the second conserved V-encoded cysteine to the conserved J-encoded phenylalanine. Sequences without an unambiguous match to a single V gene segment were excluded from the earlier analysis of almost 600 of the donors. An earlier analysis of under 750 of the donors called V segments functional above 56.7% productive rearrangements and segregating when the between-donor standard deviation exceeded 5%. A statistical classification framework was built for diagnosing cytomegalovirus status from the catalog of TCR beta chain sequences. A later analysis assigned V and J genes by comparing TCR nucleotide sequences with IMGT/GENE-DB human TR gene sequences. Using the TCRdist pipeline, a later analysis assigned CDR3 sequences along with most-parsimonious VDJ recombination scenarios. A later analysis defined each TCR beta chain by its CDR3 amino acid sequence plus V-gene family, and excluded reads lacking a unique V-gene family. As a way to deal with suspected cross-contamination and a sequencing artifact, a later analysis dropped nearly 600 nucleotide sequences that were highly shared and had low generation probability. For each public chain, a later analysis derived a clonal expansion index from normalized ranks of inferred template counts within each repertoire. In a later analysis, generation probabilities were computed using a VDJ recombination model fitted to out-of-frame rearrangements, and the results were checked against IGoR. A later analysis scored TCR-TCR, TCR-HLA and TCR-CMV co-occurrence with hypergeometric tests, applying a repertoire-size bias correction to TCR pairs. To estimate false discovery rates, a later analysis permuted the HLA or CMV assignments 20 times. In a later analysis, co-occurring TCRs were grouped using DBSCAN, and TCRdist sequence similarity was added for clustering within HLA-allele-positive subsets. Repertoires with fewer than 30,000 or more than 120,000 public chains were left out of co-occurrence clustering, as were a few repertoires with anomalous nucleotide sharing. TCRdb mirrors the immuneACCESS table, restricted to in-frame sequences. Some clones are absent from its copies; in checked studies, under half trace to an unresolved V gene, and the reason for the others is unknown. V and J calls and clone size are copied from that table; D and trimming were computed from the DNA. The sample contains 190,000 or so clones, 75% to 85% of them found a single time. The ten largest clones add up to 0.6% to 0.7% of the sample.

The paper as a whole reports these results and caveats: A further reported finding was that TCR beta sequences accurately predicted the HLA-A and HLA-B alleles for most subjects in the first cohort. It was suggested by the authors that the approach could potentially be generalized to other disease states and immunological phenotypes. CMV serostatus was the only immune exposure information available for the cohort. Linkage disequilibrium might explain the correlated functional status among segregating V segments, but an unknown experimental factor could not be ruled out. In a later analysis, around 15,000 TCR beta sequences were associated with specific HLA alleles at a false discovery rate of 0.05. An earlier analysis of roughly 570 of the donors showed that most TCR beta V segments appeared in productive rearrangements either about 87% or about 30% of the time, which broadly matched IMGT annotations. The earlier analysis of approximately 590 of the donors excluded around 17 rarely observed V segments, including chromosome 9 orphons, because counts were too low. Only TCR beta chains were sequenced in this cohort, and the absence of alpha or paired-chain data limited detectable features. Compared with the approximately 600-donor mean, donors in an Asian-associated ancestry cluster had fewer N-insertions in productive TCRs, according to a later genetic analysis. Most TCR sequences were seen in very few donors, while some public TCRs were found in many individuals. A later analysis found that most CMV-associated TCR beta chains appeared HLA-restricted, with HLA associations seemingly driven largely by CMV exposure. A later genetic analysis associated a missense DCLRE1C variant with V-gene and J-gene trimming of TCR beta chains, and an independent cohort replicated the association. In a later analysis, HLA-associated TCR beta chains showed more clonal expansion and lower generation probabilities than non-associated chains that were equally common. Cytomegalovirus status was reported to be diagnosed by the classifier with high specificity and sensitivity in both the original and validation cohorts. Sequencing depth was assumed to be roughly uniform across donors in the presence/absence analyses, though that assumption may not hold. Because HLA typing was unavailable for some donors at each locus, only the typed subset was used in association tests. When HLA alleles, especially DR and DQ, strongly co-occurred, TCR associations were difficult to assign to individual alleles. In vitro tests confirmed that a few of the cytomegalovirus-associated TCR beta chains recognize cytomegalovirus antigens. A cluster of highly shared sequence variants was judged likely to be a technical artifact of the sequencing pipeline. According to a later analysis, TCR association rates differed among HLA loci, with DRB1 alleles showing the most associated TCRs and HLA-C alleles showing the fewest. Some IMGT-functional V segments, including TRBV6-2 and TRBV6-3, could not be told apart with the 87-base-pair reads, so those segments were excluded. A total of fewer than 200 TCR beta chains were listed by the study as associated with cytomegalovirus. A later analysis reported that several top co-occurrence clusters appeared linked to parvovirus B19, influenza, CMV and Epstein-Barr virus.

The cohort comprised 710 or so healthy bone marrow donors. At the time of sampling, all cohort members were nominally healthy, though unrecorded immune exposures were likely present. The donor was CMV seronegative and belonged to the group of around 350 seronegative cohort members. A peripheral blood sample was provided by each donor, and peripheral blood mononuclear cells were used for TCR beta sequencing. Genomic DNA was extracted from the blood cell samples with the Qiagen DNeasy Blood Extraction Kit. Rearrangement joined TRBV11-1 to TRBJ2-2, with TRBD1 identical over 7 junction bases. Sequencing input: PBMCs. This sequence was found in a boy under 18 in good health and CMV-seronegative. The CDR3 reads CASRRQGNTGELFF. In nucleotides, the sequence is TGTGCCAGCAGGCGACAGGGGAACACCGGGGAGCTGTTTTTT.